These 8 T cell receptor beta chains came from one sample sequenced in a study of lymphopenia after photon versus proton radiotherapy. Produced via immunoSEQ multiplex PCR; TCRdb's table is partial and in-frame only. The sample includes about 29,000 clones, 80% to 90% of them seen just once. Sequencing was performed on peripheral blood, taken from a patient treated with proton-based radiotherapy. The origin of the receptors is a woman in her sixties with cholangiocarcinoma. Some clones in this sample may be carry-over from other donors' samples.

The rearrangement uses TRBV19 and TRBJ2-6; 10 nucleotides agree with TRBD1. CDR3 length: 16 amino acids. Per germline, CDR1 LNHDA and CDR2 SQIVND (reference sequence). The J segment lost 1 base and the V segment lost 6 bases, leaving 3 bases of the junction unmatched. CDR3 sequence reads: CASRDRGLSGANVLTF. The CDR3 DNA sequence: TGTGCCAGTAGAGACAGGGGGCTTTCTGGGGCCAACGTCCTGACTTTC.

The V call is TRBV27, the J call TRBJ1-6; D is unresolved. The V end lost 3 bases, the J end lost 6 bases, and 9 bases lay between the germline ends. CDR1 MNHEY and CDR2 SMNVEV come from the germline V gene (reference sequence). This CDR3 is 14 amino acids long. The CDR3: CASSLLPLNSPLHF. The CDR3 nucleotides read TGTGCCAGCAGTTTGCTGCCGCTTAATTCACCCCTCCACTTT.

The chain recombines TRBV10-1 with TRBJ2-1; no clear D gene. Trimming stripped 3 bases from V and 14 bases from J, with 11 bases between. Germline values: CDR1 WNHNN, CDR2 SYGVQD (reference sequence). The CDR3 spans 11 residues. The CDR3 coding sequence is TGCGCCAGCAGTGATGGCGGCTGGGAGTTCTTC. It is translated as CASSDGGWEFF.

This clone was recorded only once. This chain connects TRBV27 to TRBJ1-1, with a weak D call TRBD1 (5 bases). The CDR3 is 14 amino acids. V gave up 4 bases and J gave up 6 bases, with 15 bases separating them. Germline-derived CDR1 and CDR2 are MNHEY and SMNVEV (reference sequence). CDR3 protein: CASSSNSLGAEAFF. The CDR3 nucleotides are TGTGCCAGCAGTTCCAACTCTTTAGGGGCTGAAGCTTTCTTT.

J is TRBJ2-7 and V is TRBV6-5, with 8 bases aligning to TRBD1. Looked up from germline, CDR1 is MNHEY and CDR2 is SVGAGI. The CDR3 contains 14 residues. V trimming: 7 bases; J trimming: 0 bases; junction bases outside the gene matches: 5. The CDR3, as DNA: TGTGCCAGCACTAGGACAGGGAGCTCCTACGAGCAGTACTTC. Encoded protein: CASTRTGSSYEQYF.

V and J are TRBV6-5 and TRBJ2-7; D may be TRBD1 (5 bases). CDR1 and CDR2 from the germline V gene are MNHEY and SVGAGI. Trimming cost V 0 bases and J 3 bases, with 12 bases left between them. The CDR3 totals 15 residues. The CDR3 DNA sequence: TGTGCCAGCAGTTACTCGACAGTGACCTTCTACGAGCAGTACTTC. Protein: CASSYSTVTFYEQYF.

This clone has just one count. The genes are TRBV9 and TRBJ2-1; 16 bases are shared with TRBD2. Germline loops: CDR1 SGDLS, CDR2 YYNGEE. This CDR3 comprises 20 residues. V trimming: 0 bases; J trimming: 5 bases; junction bases outside the gene matches: 11. This CDR3 reads CASSVGWGTSGRATNNEQFF. CDR3 in DNA: TGTGCCAGCAGCGTAGGATGGGGGACTAGCGGGAGGGCCACCAACAATGAGCAGTTCTTC.

The chain is built from TRBV15 and TRBJ1-1; D gene uncertain. The CDR3 is 19 residues long. V dropped 0 bases and J dropped 6 bases, with 26 bases sitting between them. Germline V gene data show CDR1 as LNHNV and CDR2 as YYDKDF (reference sequence). The CDR3 DNA is TGTGCCACCAGCAGAGATTTTGGCCTCCAGGTTGGTCGTGTCGCTGAAGCTTTCTTT. Translating gives CATSRDFGLQVGRVAEAFF. Complete variable domain (other parts from reference TRBV15 and TRBJ1-1): DAMVIQNPRYQVTQFGKPVTLSCSQTLNHNVMYWYQQKSSQAPKLLFHYYDKDFNNEADTPDNFQSRRPNTSFCFLDIRSPGLGDTAMYLCATSRDFGLQVGRVAEAFFGQGTRLTVV.